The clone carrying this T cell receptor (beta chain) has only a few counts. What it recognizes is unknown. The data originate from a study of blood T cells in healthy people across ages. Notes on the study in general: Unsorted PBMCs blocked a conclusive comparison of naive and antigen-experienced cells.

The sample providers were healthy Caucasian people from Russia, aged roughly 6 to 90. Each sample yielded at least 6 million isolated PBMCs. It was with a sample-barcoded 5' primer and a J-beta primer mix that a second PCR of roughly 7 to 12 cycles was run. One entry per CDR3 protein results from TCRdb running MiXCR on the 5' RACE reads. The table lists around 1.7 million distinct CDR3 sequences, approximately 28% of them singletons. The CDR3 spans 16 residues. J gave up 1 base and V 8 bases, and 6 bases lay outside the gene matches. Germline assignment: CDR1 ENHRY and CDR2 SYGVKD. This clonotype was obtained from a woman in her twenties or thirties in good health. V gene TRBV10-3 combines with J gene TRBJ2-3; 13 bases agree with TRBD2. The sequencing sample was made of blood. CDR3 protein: CAIAPGLAGRTDTQYF. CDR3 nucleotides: TGTGCCATCGCTCCGGGACTAGCGGGGCGCACAGATACGCAGTATTTT.